This is a list of T cell receptor beta chains from one sample in a study of regulatory T cells in long-lasting Graves disease. In TCRdb, the multiplex PCR reads were re-called with MiXCR into one record per CDR3 protein. The sample gives under 300,000 distinct CDR3 sequences, under 20% of which show up once; 12% to 15% is in the top ten. This sample was also put to use in a study of T cells in Graves' hyperthyroidism and ophthalmopathy.

Material: peripheral blood mononuclear cells (PBMCs), obtained at new diagnosis, from a patient treated with antithyroid drugs. The receptors were sampled from a woman in her 30s with Graves disease. CDR3s leave out the opening cysteine and the closing phenylalanine or tryptophan.

j_gene: TRBJ1-4; v_gene: TRBV7-4; CDR3aa: ASSLAAWEMQLMKNCF
j_gene: TRBJ1-6; v_gene: TRBV20-1; CDR3aa: SARTTGGSPLH
j_gene: TRBJ2-3; v_gene: TRBV24-1; CDR3aa: ATSDSSDTQY
j_gene: TRBJ1-4; v_gene: TRBV6-2/TRBV6-3; CDR3aa: ASRPPGQVEKLF
j_gene: TRBJ1-1; v_gene: TRBV9; CDR3aa: ASSSRQGSTEAF
j_gene: TRBJ1-6; v_gene: TRBV7-9; CDR3aa: ASSPRGRQDGLTPLH
j_gene: TRBJ2-1; v_gene: TRBV27; CDR3aa: ASSLGGGPLGRF
j_gene: TRBJ2-7; v_gene: TRBV20-1; CDR3aa: SARDRGSGEQY
j_gene: TRBJ1-5; v_gene: TRBV10-3; CDR3aa: AIGQGINQPQH
j_gene: TRBJ1-5; v_gene: TRBV20-1; CDR3aa: SAVPRGGQPQH
j_gene: TRBJ2-3; v_gene: TRBV27; CDR3aa: ASSLGLAGGAARRGTQY
j_gene: TRBJ2-1; v_gene: TRBV13; CDR3aa: ASSPTSGGAIEQF
j_gene: TRBJ2-5; v_gene: TRBV6-2/TRBV6-3; CDR3aa: ASSRIPGQPQETQY
j_gene: TRBJ1-5; v_gene: TRBV2; CDR3aa: ASSGEQGYRNQPQH
j_gene: TRBJ2-7; v_gene: TRBV28; CDR3aa: ASSPQDRASSYEQY
j_gene: TRBJ1-3; v_gene: TRBV7-9; CDR3aa: ASSPPAVRNTIY
j_gene: TRBJ1-2; v_gene: TRBV29-1; CDR3aa: SVGKGADYGYT